Detailed here is one T cell receptor beta chain. The data originate from a study of Ad26.COV2.S vaccination and SARS-CoV-2 variants. Overall study: Vaccine-arm donor from the placebo-controlled COV1001 Ad26.COV2.S trial. Ad26.COV2.S shots went into the muscle once or twice, 56 days apart.

Libraries were prepared by immunoSEQ multiplex PCR; TCRdb keeps only in-frame clonotypes and omits some of them. The table has 430,000 or so clones, approximately 92% seen once. CDR1 is MDHEN and CDR2 is SYDVKM in the germline V gene. J was trimmed by 4 bases and V by 5 bases; bases with no gene match: 3. This CDR3 comprises 14 residues. Indicated treatment: 15 to 20 received Ad26.COV2.S at low or high dose, single or two shots; about 5 received placebo; per-sample allocation not given. Specimen acquisition occurred on day 63 following the initial vaccine or placebo injection. The study used a vaccine consisting of an Ad26 vector that expressed Wuhan-strain SARS-CoV-2 spike.

The sequencing used peripheral blood, collected in a trial of Ad26.COV2.S vaccine versus placebo. The receptor comes from a person between 18 and 65 years old who received the Ad26.COV2.S COVID-19 vaccine or a placebo. V gene TRBV28 combines with J gene TRBJ1-4; 8 bases align to TRBD1. DNA of the CDR3: TGTGCCAGCAGTGGACAGGGCAATAATGAAAAACTGTTTTTT. Its protein is CASSGQGNNEKLFF.